A selection of T cell receptor beta chains follows, all from one sample in a study of shared clonotypes between healthy human individuals. Assay: immunoSEQ multiplex PCR; the TCRdb copy retains only in-frame clones and omits some. The table records about 1.5 million clones, 95% to 99% of them present only once. What was sequenced was naive CD4+ T cells sorted from blood. These TCRs come from a man aged 30 to 39 in good health. Each CDR3 is given with its conserved first and last residue. The order of the fields is CDR3 length, V gene, CDR3 protein.

13 TRBV18 CASSPSVYNEQFF
12 TRBV7-2 CASSHPNTEAFF
19 TRBV14 CASSQGWSRGVNMNTEAFF
15 TRBV28 CASSKTSGRGHEQYF
16 TRBV19 CASKGPSSYGPYEQYF
16 TRBV30 CAWSVPPYGYGETQYF
16 TRBV28 CASSTPSRVGNYEQYF
16 TRBV29-1 CSVEDWGAGGYNEQFF
13 TRBV15 CATSKDLGNEQFF
13 TRBV9 CASSVRRNTEAFF
15 TRBV6-5 CASSYSRDSTYEQYF
17 TRBV5-6 CASSLKGGLAGTDTQYF
14 TRBV21-1 CASSKEGLDYGYTF
16 TRBV5-4 CASSSRGGGVGDTQYF
14 TRBV5-5 CASSPLAGPYEQYF
15 TRBV18 CASSLGQGAGDEQFF
14 TRBV27 CASSAGAAPYEQYF
10 TRBV5-8 CASSSYEQYF
14 TRBV10-2 CASKPGQAYNEQFF
14 TRBV10-1 CASSEHVAQGTQYF
14 TRBV7-8 CASSATSSGETQYF
17 TRBV18 CASSPRLAGGPGNEQFF
16 TRBV18 CASSPNQAGVEETQYF
13 TRBV4-2 CASSQSRAYEQYF
13 TRBV5-1 CASSPDYNYEQYF
15 TRBV5-1 CASSSARDSSYEQYF
14 TRBV10-2 CASSEWGKNTEAFF
13 TRBV10-2 CASSTKNTGELFF
11 TRBV19 CASKSYNEQFF
16 TRBV18 CASSPFGAGPGDTQYF
17 TRBV28 CASSGGRSGRFTGELFF
13 TRBV6-1 CASSVLGGQPQHF
13 TRBV29-1 CSAQGVGNQPQHF
14 TRBV5-1 CASSRLAGEDEQFF
16 TRBV19 CASSNPRINRIYGYTF
16 TRBV19 CASSIGGTFKNYGYTF
12 TRBV14 CASSQFSYEQYF
16 TRBV2 CASSSQQGGGQETQYF
15 TRBV7-9 CASKGLAGVRETQYF
15 TRBV5-4 CASNPRGPGANVLTF
15 TRBV6-1 CASSLTGVDKNIQYF
14 TRBV6-1 CASIWSGSQETQYF
12 TRBV28 CASRTRAREQYF
12 TRBV6-1 CASSESGYEQYF
16 TRBV5-1 CASSHGRGEETDTQYF
12 TRBV7-9 CASSFLEQPQHF
17 TRBV19 CASRKREGFSQAYEQYF